This TCR beta chain emerged from a study of tumor-infiltrating lymphocytes in oesophageal squamous cell carcinoma. Looked up from germline, CDR1 is SGHDN and CDR2 is FVKESK. The CDR3 runs to 14 residues. This clonotype was detected only a few times. MiXCR was run by TCRdb on the PCR reads, yielding one entry per CDR3 protein. Of 15,000 to 25,000 distinct CDR3 sequences detected, roughly two fifths appear once; the ten largest clones hold 15% to 20%. Sequencing was carried out using esophageal tumor tissue. The chain links TRBV14 to TRBJ2-5; 8 positions agree with TRBD2. The J call may be wrong; the DNA end is better matched by TRBJ2-4. The source is a male donor with esophageal squamous cell carcinoma. The CDR3 reads CASSPSGLENIQYF. The CDR3 DNA follows: TGTGCCAGCAGCCCTAGCGGGCTGGAAAACATTCAGTACTTC.